These 14 T cell receptor beta chains came from one sample sequenced in a study of cytomegalovirus exposure and HLA in healthy donors. Primers: 60 Vbeta forward and 13 Jbeta reverse. Data came from immunoSEQ multiplex PCR; TCRdb stores just in-frame clones and leaves some out. The table shows roughly 86,000 clones, with around four fifths occurring only once. Sequencing was done on a sample of PBMCs. The receptors come from a man aged 50 to 59 in good health and CMV-seropositive.

This clone was counted once. The rearrangement joins TRBV5-6 to TRBJ1-1, with TRBD1 identical over 7 bases. J gave up 4 bases and V 5 bases, and 11 bases lay outside the gene matches. This CDR3 region has 15 residues. Germline loops: CDR1 SGHDT, CDR2 YYEEEE. CDR3 bases: TGTGCCAGCAGGGAGACAGGGTTAAAGGGCACTGAAGCTTTCTTT. This encodes CASRETGLKGTEAFF.

In this sample, this clone turned up once. The same CDR3 arises from other DNA sequences in this sample as well. This chain's CDR3 is CASSQDPEETQYF. The CDR3, as DNA: TGCGCCAGCAGCCAAGACCCGGAAGAGACCCAGTACTTC. The chain employs TRBV4-1 and TRBJ2-5; D unclear. CDR3 size: 13 residues. Germline assignment: CDR1 MGHRA and CDR2 YSYEKL. With 0 bases removed from V and 3 bases from J, the gap between germline ends came to 5 bases.

CDR3 sequence (DNA): TGTGCCAGCTCACCTAATAGACAGGGGGCGAGCACTGAAGCTTTCTTT. Its translation: CASSPNRQGASTEAFF. The chain uses TRBV18 and TRBJ1-1; TRBD1 matches at 10 bases. Germline trimming cut 3 bases from V and 4 bases from J; bases unmatched to any gene: 8. The CDR3 extends over 16 amino acids. The V gene's germline CDR1 is KGHSH and CDR2 LQKENI. Based on the CDR3 plus reference TRBV18 and TRBJ1-1, the full variable domain is NAGVMQNPRHLVRRRGQEARLRCSPMKGHSHVYWYRQLPEEGLKFMVYLQKENIIDESGMPKERFSAEFPKEGPSILRIQQVVRGDSAAYFCASSPNRQGASTEAFFGQGTRLTVV.

This clone was seen only once. As DNA, the CDR3 is TGTGCCAGCAGCTCCCAGGGCCCCTCTAACTATGGCTACACCTTC. Amino acids: CASSSQGPSNYGYTF. This sequence joins TRBV2 and TRBJ1-2; D might be TRBD1 (5 bases). Germline V CDR1 and CDR2: SNHLY, FYNNEI. Trimming took 6 bases from V and 0 from J, leaving 14 bases between them. This CDR3 has 15 residues.

The chain recombines TRBV7-2 with TRBJ1-6; D is ambiguous. CDR1 SGHTA and CDR2 FQGNSA come from the germline V gene. V was cut by 2 bases and J by 0 bases, with 17 bases left in between. The CDR3 is 19 residues long. The CDR3 is CASSLKPTRPSSYNSPLHF. CDR3 coding DNA: TGTGCCAGCAGCTTAAAACCGACGAGACCTAGCTCCTATAATTCACCCCTCCACTTT.

The chain employs TRBV27 and TRBJ2-5; 10 bases fit TRBD2. The last part of the DNA fits TRBJ2-7 better; the J call may be wrong. The CDR3 runs to 15 residues. Germline-derived CDR1 and CDR2 are MNHEY and SMNVEV (reference sequence). The CDR3 protein is CASRTSGGAAYEQYF. DNA of the CDR3: TGTGCCAGCAGGACCAGCGGGGGGGCCGCGTACGAGCAGTACTTC.

This clone was recorded a few times. V usage is TRBV19 and J usage is TRBJ1-4; D is unclear. From germline, CDR1 is LNHDA and CDR2 SQIVND (reference sequence). This CDR3 has 15 residues. Trimming cost V 4 bases and J 2 bases, with 11 bases left between them. DNA for the CDR3: TGTGCCAGTAGTACAGGCGGAGGCACTAATGAAAAACTGTTTTTT. Its protein is CASSTGGGTNEKLFF.

The chain uses TRBV5-1 and TRBJ2-5; D possibly corresponds to TRBD2 (5 bases). Trimming cost V 5 bases and J 2 bases, with 13 bases left between them. The CDR3 has 14 residues. Per the germline V gene, CDR1 is SGHRS and CDR2 is YFSETQ. CDR3 nucleotide sequence: TGCGCCAGCAGACAACTAGGGAAACAAGAGACCCAGTACTTC. Its translation: CASRQLGKQETQYF. The complete variable domain, with remaining parts taken from reference TRBV5-1 and TRBJ2-5, reads KAGVTQTPRYLIKTRGQQVTLSCSPISGHRSVSWYQQTPGQGLQFLFEYFSETQRNKGNFPGRFSGRQFSNSRSEMNVSTLELGDSALYLCASRQLGKQETQYFGPGTRLLVL.

In this sample, this clone turned up a few times. The V call is TRBV7-6, the J call TRBJ2-2; 7 nucleotides match TRBD2. J gave up 4 bases and V 1 base, and 0 bases lay outside the gene matches. Germline CDR1 SGHVS, CDR2 FNYEAQ. The CDR3 is 14 residues long. This CDR3 reads CASSLGEGTGELFF. CDR3 nucleotides: TGTGCCAGCAGCTTAGGGGAGGGCACCGGGGAGCTGTTTTTT.

The chain carries TRBV27 and TRBJ2-1, with 8 bases fitting TRBD2. The CDR3 has 14 amino acids. V lost 9 bases and J lost 8; bases outside the gene matches: 12. Germline V gene lookup returns CDR1 MNHEY and CDR2 SMNVEV (reference sequence). The CDR3, as DNA: TGTGCCAGTCGCAACGTAGCGGGGTTCTATGAGCAGTTCTTC. Translated, it gives CASRNVAGFYEQFF.

This clone was recorded only once. This chain uses TRBV6-5 with TRBJ2-5; D might be TRBD2 (7 bases). The end of the DNA aligns better with TRBJ2-7, so the J call may be wrong. Germline values: CDR1 MNHEY, CDR2 SVGAGI. The CDR3 spans 13 residues. CDR3: CAVGGAISYEQYF. CDR3 nucleotide sequence: TGTGCCGTAGGGGGGGCAATCTCCTACGAGCAGTACTTC.

The chain links TRBV7-2 to TRBJ2-3; 7 nucleotides align to TRBD2. Germline CDR1 reads SGHTA; CDR2 reads FQGNSA. This CDR3 has 17 residues. V gave up 3 bases and J gave up 0 bases; unmatched junction bases: 9. DNA of the CDR3: TGTGCCAGCAGCTTGGGTTGGGGCGGGGGAAGCACAGATACGCAGTATTTT. Translation gives CASSLGWGGGSTDTQYF. Together with reference TRBV7-2 and TRBJ2-3, the CDR3 gives the full variable domain: GAGVSQSPSNKVTEKGKDVELRCDPISGHTALYWYRQSLGQGLEFLIYFQGNSAPDKSGLPSDRFSAERTGGSVSTLTIQRTQQEDSAVYLCASSLGWGGGSTDTQYFGPGTRLTVL.

The chain couples TRBV4-2 to TRBJ2-7; TRBD1 agrees at 7 bases. Germline values: CDR1 LGHNA, CDR2 YNFKEQ. CDR3 size: 15 residues. After removal of 2 bases from V and 4 bases from J, the junction contained 8 bases not matched to a gene. As DNA, the CDR3 is TGTGCCAGCAGCCAAAGACAGGGTGCGGGTTACGAGCAGTACTTC. It codes for CASSQRQGAGYEQYF.

The genes are TRBV6-1 and TRBJ1-2, with D possibly TRBD1 on 6 matching bases. Germline values: CDR1 MNHNS, CDR2 SASEGT. The germline V and J ends were trimmed by 3 bases and 6 bases, with 14 bases remaining between them. The CDR3 has 14 amino acids. The CDR3 sequence is CASSEGAPTDGYTF. CDR3 coding DNA: TGTGCCAGCAGTGAGGGGGCCCCGACGGATGGCTACACCTTC.